This TCR beta chain derives from a study of blood T cell repertoires in COVID-19. Overall study: Researchers got acute and convalescent COVID-19 samples from the United States, Italy and Spain. PBMCs, B-cell-depleted T cells, or T cells provided the cDNA or gDNA that made up the material.

V lost 0 bases to trimming and J lost 3 bases, with 18 bases between them. The CDR3 covers 18 residues. Germline assignment: CDR1 LNHDA and CDR2 SQIVND (reference sequence). In the source study's methods: Nucleated cell counts were estimated from reference gene primer amplification. Clones were read by immunoSEQ multiplex PCR, and TCRdb kept only the in-frame ones, dropping some. V and J calls and clone size follow that table, whereas D and trimming were derived from the DNA. The sample lists about 190,000 clones, roughly 80% occurring once. J is TRBJ1-5 and V is TRBV19, with D perhaps matching TRBD1 (5 bases). Sequenced input: peripheral blood. The TCR was taken from a woman in her fifties or sixties with acute or convalescent COVID-19. The CDR3 loop reads CASSIDAQWAGSNQPQHF. The CDR3 region has the DNA TGTGCCAGTAGTATAGATGCCCAGTGGGCAGGGTCCAATCAGCCCCAGCATTTT.